The sequence of this T cell receptor (beta chain) was determined in a study of response to subunit inactivated influenza vaccine. General observations from the study: Authors suggested each seasonal influenza vaccination recruits few new T cells.

TCRdb independently ran MiXCR on the RT-PCR reads; one entry per CDR3 protein. The top ten clones hold less than 15% of a sample with fewer than 700,000 distinct CDR3 sequences, roughly 13% of them seen once. The CDR3 has 17 amino acids. V was clipped by 8 bases and J by 9 bases; unmatched bases: 17. CDR1 is MDHEN, CDR2 SYDVKM, per germline. In regard to this clonotype: The target antigen is unknown.

The sample consisted of PBMCs from blood, taken roughly 48 days after vaccination. The TCR was taken from a middle-aged man who received an inactivated influenza vaccine. The chain recombines TRBV28 with TRBJ2-4, with 12 positions matching TRBD2. In nucleotides, the CDR3 is TGTGCCAGCCATAAAACCGGGACTAGCGGGCCGAAGGTCATTCAGTACTTC. Amino acid sequence: CASHKTGTSGPKVIQYF.